This T cell receptor (beta chain) was profiled in a study of cytomegalovirus exposure and HLA in healthy donors. Findings and caveats of the study: What a later analysis showed was that several of the most significant clusters appeared linked to common viral pathogens.

Concerning this clone itself: Its specificity is not known.

The J segment lost 4 bases and the V segment lost 5 bases, leaving 14 bases of the junction unmatched. The CDR3 loop spans 18 amino acids. Germline CDR1 is SEHNR and CDR2 is FQNEAQ (reference sequence). PCR involved 60 Vbeta and 13 Jbeta primers. Sequenced by immunoSEQ multiplex PCR; TCRdb stores in-frame clones only, minus some. The table has 100,000 to 150,000 clones, about 80% seen once. The receptor was derived from a young man in good health and CMV-seronegative. This chain connects TRBV7-9 to TRBJ2-1, with TRBD2 matching 10 bases. Sequencing was performed on PBMCs. As DNA, the CDR3 is TGTGCCAGCAGCCCGCGATACCCGCCTAGCGGGAGTTACAATGAGCAGTTCTTC. It specifies CASSPRYPPSGSYNEQFF.